The next 4 T cell receptor beta chains were all read from a single sample in a study of blood T cell repertoires in COVID-19. TCRdb's copy holds only in-frame clones and misses some; the assay was immunoSEQ multiplex PCR. The data hold fewer than 700,000 clones, with approximately 88% observed a single time. The sequencing input was peripheral blood. The source is a woman between 45 and 65 years old with COVID-19, enrolled during active disease.

The chain combines TRBV19 with TRBJ1-4; D remains ambiguous. The V gene lost 1 base and the J gene lost 0 bases, with 6 bases spanning the gap. The CDR3 contains 15 residues. From germline, CDR1 is LNHDA and CDR2 SQIVND (reference sequence). CDR3 nucleotide sequence: TGTGCCAGTAGTATAGGGCAGGCAACTAATGAAAAACTGTTTTTT. This encodes CASSIGQATNEKLFF.

The chain has TRBV12-3 or TRBV12-4 and TRBJ1-1; the match to TRBD1 covers 8 bases. V was pared by 3 bases and J by 8 bases, with 5 bases of the junction left unmatched. This CDR3 region has 13 residues. CDR3 amino acids: CASSLSRTGEAFF. In DNA, the CDR3 is TGTGCCAGCAGTTTGAGCAGGACAGGGGAAGCTTTCTTT.

The J gene is TRBJ1-2, the V gene TRBV19; D might be TRBD1 (6 bases). Germline values: CDR1 LNHDA, CDR2 SQIVND (reference sequence). The CDR3 sequence is 14 residues long. The V gene lost 9 bases and the J gene lost 5 bases, with 19 bases spanning the gap. The CDR3 DNA reads TGTGCCAGCGATGAGACAGGACAGACGTATGGCTACACCTTC. It translates to CASDETGQTYGYTF.

The chain is built from TRBV5-1 and TRBJ2-2, with D tentatively TRBD2 (7 bases). Germline CDR1 reads SGHRS; CDR2 reads YFSETQ. The length of the CDR3 is 16 residues. V was trimmed by 3 bases and J by 3 bases, leaving 15 bases between them. Here the CDR3 reads CASSSAGGPDTGELFF. DNA for the CDR3: TGCGCCAGCAGCTCCGCCGGGGGGCCCGACACCGGGGAGCTGTTTTTT.